This T cell receptor beta chain was captured by sequencing in a study of blood T cell repertoires in COVID-19 (dated by TCRdb to the early 2020s). About the full investigation: Samples from collaborators originated in the United States, Italy and Spain and spanned both the acute and convalescent phases of COVID-19. The repertoires were made available in a free public database intended to serve as a resource for research on the immune response to SARS-CoV-2. Where available, HLA class I and class II types were taken from metadata supplied by the sample provider and were not determined by assay-based typing. Samples were obtained from the ongoing ImmuneRACE study (first 160 participants) and from 1,254 subjects provided by 6 global collaborators. The sample metadata nearly always contained a de-identified subject ID, COVID-19 status, age in years and sex. The dataset comprised deeply sampled blood TCRbeta repertoires from subjects exposed to, actively infected with, or recovered from COVID-19. The material from the prospective study consisted of cDNA or gDNA derived from T cells, B-cell-depleted T cells, or PBMCs. Overall results and qualifications from the work: Clinical and demographic metadata were provided uncurated, with the amount varying by source and participant.

Collaborating institutions collected whole blood in K2EDTA tubes following their own protocols. For TCRbeta analysis, collaborator samples were shipped as frozen whole blood, as isolated PBMCs, or as DNA extracted from either sample type. The junction shows trimming of 3 bases on V and 2 bases on J, and the gene matches do not reach 8 bases of it. The germline V gene encodes CDR1 DFQATT and CDR2 SNEGSKA (reference sequence). The CDR3 covers 16 residues, taking in both the cysteine and the phenylalanine. The only DNA kept is the CDR3, 48 bases in frame from the first base. Details on this clone: It lacks a known antigen. Base qualities are not recorded, but no much larger clone differs from it by a single base.

TCRbeta CDR3 regions were amplified from genomic DNA using the immunoSEQ Assay, a bias-controlled multiplex PCR. On the study's bioinformatics: The number of nucleated cells in each sample was estimated by amplification of reference gene primers within the assay. Sequence reads were collapsed and filtered to measure the absolute abundance of every unique TCRbeta CDR3 rearrangement. For each sample, productive Simpson clonality was calculated as the square root of Simpson's diversity index across productive rearrangements. TCRdb mirrors the immuneACCESS table, restricted to in-frame sequences. Some clones are absent from its copies; in checked studies, under half trace to an unresolved V gene, and the reason for the others is unknown. V and J calls plus clone size are reproduced from that table; the DNA served to infer D and trimming. The sample has some 88,000 clones on record, approximately 90% of them singletons. The ten largest make up 1.8% of the sample.

The sequence was obtained from a human donor with active COVID-19. The donor label of this sample is uncertain. Sample: peripheral blood. Recombination connected TRBV20-1 to TRBJ2-1; a stretch of 9 junction bases matches TRBD2. In nucleotide form, the sequence is TGCAGTGCTAGTAGAATGCGGGGGGGGCCCTACAATGAGCAGTTCTTC. Protein translation: CSASRMRGGPYNEQFF.